This TCR beta chain was identified in a study of cytomegalovirus exposure and HLA in healthy donors. Study-level results: Sequencing depth roughly uniform across donors was assumed in presence/absence analyses.

A word on this clone: Its target is unknown.

Primers included in the PCR were 60 Vbeta and 13 Jbeta primers. Produced via immunoSEQ multiplex PCR; TCRdb's table is partial and in-frame only. This sample yields roughly 180,000 clones, of which approximately 78% are seen a single time; 0.77% belongs to the top ten. The germline CDR1 and CDR2 sequences are LNHDA and SQIVND (reference sequence). J was trimmed by 4 bases and V by 6 bases; bases with no gene match: 10. This CDR3 is 16 amino acids long. The source of this sequence is a woman aged 18-29 years in good health and CMV-seronegative. Sequenced: PBMCs. V is TRBV19 and J is TRBJ2-2, with 8 bases lining up with TRBD1. Here the CDR3 reads CASRRTGYRGTGELFF. CDR3 sequence (DNA): TGTGCCAGTAGGAGGACAGGGTATAGGGGCACCGGGGAGCTGTTTTTT.